The rows below give T cell receptor beta chains drawn from one sample of a study of blood T cell repertoires in COVID-19. Sequencing was performed with immunoSEQ multiplex PCR; in TCRdb, only in-frame clones are kept and a portion is missing. The sample consists of just under 250,000 clones, around 89% of them appearing once. The specimen was PBMCs or T cells enriched from blood (not recorded which). All receptors come from a woman younger than 45 who had recovered from COVID-19. The CDR3 runs from the conserved cysteine through the conserved F or W. D genes are given only for firm matches. The size of a clone is reported for some rows only, either as once, few or many, or as a class for expanded clones.

abundance	d_gene	j_gene	v_gene	CDR3aa	CDR3nt
NA	TRBD1	TRBJ1-5	TRBV2	CASSVGQGYQPQHF	TGTGCCAGCAGTGTAGGACAGGGATATCAGCCCCAGCATTTT
NA	TRBD1	TRBJ1-1	TRBV9	CASSAYSRGPAFF	TGTGCCAGCAGTGCCTACTCAAGGGGGCCAGCTTTCTTT
once	NA	TRBJ1-2	TRBV28	CASSLFRIFYGYTF	TGTGCCAGCAGTTTATTCAGGATTTTCTATGGCTACACCTTC
NA	TRBD1	TRBJ1-3	TRBV5-8	CASSFPGQVEKHSGNTIYF	TGTGCCAGCAGCTTCCCGGGACAGGTCGAGAAACACTCTGGAAACACCATATATTTT
NA	NA	TRBJ2-7	TRBV20-1	CSARRQYEQYF	TGCAGTGCTAGAAGACAGTACGAGCAGTACTTC
NA	TRBD2	TRBJ2-5	TRBV27	CASSFGGRIGETQYF	TGTGCCAGCAGTTTTGGCGGGAGGATTGGAGAGACCCAGTACTTC
NA	TRBD1	TRBJ1-2	TRBV24-1	CATRLENRDRGLYGYTF	TGTGCCACCCGGTTAGAAAACCGGGACAGGGGGCTCTATGGCTACACCTTC
NA	NA	TRBJ2-7	TRBV28	CASRTLYTGTNYEQYF	TGTGCCAGCAGGACCCTATATACCGGGACAAACTACGAGCAGTACTTC
few	NA	TRBJ1-4	TRBV27	CASSFIRGGVEKLFF	TGTGCCAGCAGTTTTATCCGGGGAGGAGTAGAAAAACTGTTTTTT
NA	TRBD1	TRBJ1-3	TRBV5-6	CASSSGTGSRRGNTIYF	TGTGCCAGCAGTTCCGGGACAGGGAGTAGGAGGGGAAACACCATATATTTT
NA	TRBD1	TRBJ1-1	TRBV11-2	CASSPLDRGEWNTEAFF	TGTGCCAGCAGCCCCCTTGACAGGGGAGAGTGGAACACTGAAGCTTTCTTT
NA	TRBD1	TRBJ1-1	TRBV28	CASSPWTGGLAFF	TGTGCCAGCAGTCCGTGGACAGGGGGCTTGGCTTTCTTT
NA	TRBD2	TRBJ2-1	TRBV4-2	CASSPTSGSGNEQFF	TGTGCCAGCAGCCCCACTAGCGGGAGCGGCAATGAGCAGTTCTTC
NA	TRBD2	TRBJ2-3	TRBV6-5	CASMREGITDTQYF	TGTGCCAGCATGAGGGAGGGTATCACAGATACGCAGTATTTT
NA	NA	TRBJ1-2	TRBV28	CASSKRWGGRGNYGYTF	TGTGCCAGCTCTAAAAGGTGGGGTGGCAGGGGTAACTATGGCTACACCTTC
NA	NA	TRBJ2-3	TRBV15	CATSRGPLASTDTQYF	TGTGCCACCAGCAGAGGGCCCCTAGCTAGCACAGATACGCAGTATTTT
NA	TRBD1	TRBJ1-1	TRBV27	CASSLDRGPNTEAFF	TGTGCCAGCAGTTTGGACAGGGGCCCGAACACTGAAGCTTTCTTT
NA	NA	TRBJ2-5	TRBV24-1	CATVQGWETQYF	TGTGCCACTGTGCAGGGATGGGAGACCCAGTACTTC
once	TRBD1	TRBJ1-5	TRBV19	CASSPGQGFGQPQHF	TGTGCCAGTTCACCGGGACAGGGGTTCGGTCAGCCCCAGCATTTT
NA	NA	TRBJ2-7	TRBV3-1/TRBV3-2	CASSQDRAWSYEQYF	TGTGCCAGCAGCCAAGATCGCGCCTGGTCCTACGAGCAGTACTTC